This TCR beta chain is drawn from a study of shared T cell receptors in the human thymus. This clone was observed a single time. Clones were sequenced by immunoSEQ multiplex PCR, and TCRdb holds only the in-frame ones, with some missing. The sample lists some 720,000 clones, roughly 90% occurring once. This CDR3 has 9 residues. CDR1 is SGHDN and CDR2 is FVKESK in the germline V gene. Deletions cut 11 bases from V and 4 bases from J, with 6 bases between. This sample also belongs to another study, concerning human thymus T cells. That paper states: Corrective heart surgery yielded the resections from which the thymus tissue came.

The sequenced material came from thymocytes. This receptor was identified in a boy less than two years old with a congenital heart defect. The chain recombines TRBV14 with TRBJ2-7, with D tentatively TRBD2 (5 bases). In DNA form, the CDR3 reads TGTGCCCGAGGGTACGAGCAGTACTTC. The encoded protein is CARGYEQYF.